This record concerns one T cell receptor (beta chain) sequence. The data are from a study of technical replicates of blood from several donors. The repertoire was sequenced with immunoSEQ multiplex PCR; TCRdb's copy has only in-frame clones and lacks some. The data hold tens of thousands of clones, with 95% to 97% observed a single time. With V trimmed by 5 bases and J by 2 bases, 8 bases remained unmatched. Germline V CDR1 and CDR2: MNHEY, SVGAGI. The CDR3 runs 15 residues. The chain joins TRBV6-5 to TRBJ2-5, with 7 bases fitting TRBD1. Sequencing used T cells isolated from PBMCs. The receptor was isolated from a human donor in good health. CDR3 amino acids: CASSQQGMGQETQYF. For the CDR3, the DNA is TGTGCCAGCAGTCAACAGGGGATGGGGCAAGAGACCCAGTACTTC.